The 27 T cell receptor beta chains in this list originate from one sample, sequenced in a study of blood T cell repertoires in COVID-19. The protocol was immunoSEQ multiplex PCR, while the TCRdb copy is restricted to in-frame clones and leaves out a portion. The repertoire holds 220,000 or so clones, with about 90% as singletons. The sample was PBMCs or T cells enriched from blood (not recorded which). The receptor source for this set is a man over 45 who had been exposed to COVID-19.

This clone is a singleton in its sample. J is TRBJ1-1 and V is TRBV12-5; a possible D gene is TRBD1 (5 bases). Looked up from germline, CDR1 is LGHNT and CDR2 is FRNRAP. The CDR3 has 13 residues. V was clipped by 6 bases and J by 1 base, with 9 bases between them. The CDR3 spells CASGRDRNTEAFF. In DNA, the CDR3 is TGTGCTAGTGGCCGCGACAGGAACACTGAAGCTTTCTTT. Combining the CDR3 with reference TRBV12-5 and TRBJ1-1 gives the whole variable domain DARVTQTPRHKVTEMGQEVTMRCQPILGHNTVFWYRQTMMQGLELLAYFRNRAPLDDSGMPKDRFSAEMPDATLATLKIQPSEPRDSAVYFCASGRDRNTEAFFGQGTRLTVV.

V is TRBV7-6 and J is TRBJ2-1; 10 bases are shared with TRBD1. The length of the CDR3 is 15 residues. Germline-derived CDR1 and CDR2 are SGHVS and FNYEAQ. Trimming cost V 5 bases and J 5 bases; bases outside gene matches: 6. CDR3 protein: CASSQPGQGNNEQFF. In DNA form, the CDR3 reads TGTGCCAGCAGCCAACCGGGACAGGGGAACAATGAGCAGTTCTTC.

In its sample, this clone was seen once. V usage is TRBV10-3 and J usage is TRBJ1-5; tentative D call: TRBD1 (5 bases). V lost 11 bases, J lost 2 bases, and 13 bases lay in between. This CDR3 has 13 amino acids. CDR1 ENHRY and CDR2 SYGVKD come from the germline V gene. CDR3 nucleotide sequence: TGTGCCGCTCGGGGAGGGGGCAATCAGCCCCAGCATTTT. Translated: CAARGGGNQPQHF.

The rearrangement links TRBV9 to TRBJ2-3; D is undetermined. Germline V lookup: CDR1 SGDLS, CDR2 YYNGEE. CDR3 length: 13 amino acids. V lost 3 bases, J lost 0 bases, and 5 bases lay in between. CDR3 nucleotides: TGTGCCAGCAGCGGGGCGAGCACAGATACGCAGTATTTT. Translation gives CASSGASTDTQYF.

This sequence joins TRBV2 and TRBJ1-1; tentative D call: TRBD1 (5 bases). CDR1 SNHLY and CDR2 FYNNEI come from the germline V gene. There are 15 residues in the CDR3. The V end lost 4 bases, the J end lost 0 bases, and 12 bases lay between the germline ends. Here the CDR3 reads CASSARALMNTEAFF. CDR3 sequence (DNA): TGTGCCAGCAGTGCCAGGGCCCTCATGAACACTGAAGCTTTCTTT.

For this clone: In the same sample, other DNA sequences code for this CDR3. V and J are TRBV9 and TRBJ2-2, with D perhaps matching TRBD2 (6 bases). Trimming took 0 bases from V and 0 from J, leaving 6 bases between them. Germline CDR1 SGDLS, CDR2 YYNGEE. The CDR3 loop spans 15 amino acids. CDR3 nucleotides: TGTGCCAGCAGCGTAGGGGGGGCGAACACCGGGGAGCTGTTTTTT. Residues: CASSVGGANTGELFF.

The chain couples TRBV24-1 to TRBJ2-2; TRBD1 matches 10 bases. The germline V gene encodes CDR1 KGHDR and CDR2 SFDVKD. This CDR3 is built from 18 residues. V shed 5 bases, J shed 4 bases, and the junction held 12 bases outside the gene matches. The chain's CDR3 is CATSGPTGGMVATGELFF. The CDR3 DNA reads as TGTGCCACCAGTGGCCCGACAGGGGGCATGGTAGCCACCGGGGAGCTGTTTTTT.

The gene calls are TRBV5-6 and TRBJ2-7; 12 bases fit TRBD2. Per germline, CDR1 SGHDT and CDR2 YYEEEE. The V and J ends lost 4 bases and 2 bases, in that order; junction bases with no gene match: 4. This CDR3 is built from 15 residues. The CDR3 here is CASSRGLAGPYEQYF. For the CDR3, the DNA is TGTGCCAGCAGCCGGGGACTAGCGGGCCCCTACGAGCAGTACTTC. The variable domain in full, completed from reference TRBV5-6 and TRBJ2-7, reads DAGVTQSPTHLIKTRGQQVTLRCSPKSGHDTVSWYQQALGQGPQFIFQYYEEEERQRGNFPDRFSGHQFPNYSSELNVNALLLGDSALYLCASSRGLAGPYEQYFGPGTRLTVT.

This rearrangement joins TRBV5-1 to TRBJ1-2, with a weak D call TRBD1 (6 bases). The V end lost 4 bases, the J end lost 2 bases, and 15 bases lay between the germline ends. CDR3 length: 15 residues. CDR1 and CDR2 from the germline V gene are SGHRS and YFSETQ. The CDR3 coding sequence is TGCGCCAGCAGCCCTGTATCGACAGGAAACTATGGCTACACCTTC. The encoded protein is CASSPVSTGNYGYTF.

V gene TRBV3-1 (or the pseudogene TRBV3-2) combines with J gene TRBJ1-2; a weak D match, TRBD1 (5 bases). Germline V gene data show CDR1 as LGHDT and CDR2 as YNNKEL (reference sequence). The CDR3 has 14 residues. Trimming took 0 bases from V and 5 from J, leaving 10 bases between them. The CDR3: CASSQDPRDYGYTF. The CDR3 DNA follows: TGTGCCAGCAGCCAAGACCCCAGGGATTATGGCTACACCTTC.

The gene calls are TRBV5-1 and TRBJ2-3; D call uncertain. CDR3 length: 15 residues. Trimming took 0 bases from V and 4 from J, leaving 12 bases between them. Germline CDR1 and CDR2: SGHRS and YFSETQ. This CDR3 reads CASSLALQLPDTQYF. The CDR3 region has the DNA TGCGCCAGCAGCTTGGCCCTCCAACTTCCAGATACGCAGTATTTT.

The chain carries TRBV5-1 and TRBJ2-5, with D unresolved. Trimming left V 0 bases short and J 5 bases short, with 11 bases between. CDR3 length equals 14 residues. CDR1 and CDR2 (germline): SGHRS, YFSETQ. Written as DNA, the CDR3 is TGCGCCAGCAGCTTGGGTGTGGGCCGTGAGACCCAGTACTTC. It encodes CASSLGVGRETQYF.

The chain combines TRBV4-2 with TRBJ2-5, with 12 nucleotides matching TRBD2. The CDR3 runs to 15 residues. V lost 6 bases and J lost 5; bases outside the gene matches: 7. Germline V gene sequence: CDR1 LGHNA, CDR2 YNFKEQ. CDR3 bases: TGTGCCAGCAGTCAATTGGGACTAGCGGGTGAGACCCAGTACTTC. It encodes CASSQLGLAGETQYF.

The chain joins TRBV5-6 to TRBJ2-1; 10 bases align to TRBD2. The V segment lost 0 bases and the J segment 8 bases; nucleotides outside the gene matches: 5. Germline-derived CDR1 and CDR2 are SGHDT and YYEEEE. The CDR3 extends over 15 amino acids. CDR3 DNA sequence: TGTGCCAGCAGCTTGGAGGCTAGCGGGAGTCATGAGCAGTTCTTC. Translated: CASSLEASGSHEQFF.

This clone was recorded only once. The V gene is TRBV5-1, the J gene TRBJ2-3; 12 bases match TRBD2. J gave up 7 bases and V 7 bases, and 10 bases lay outside the gene matches. CDR1 is SGHRS and CDR2 is YFSETQ in the germline V gene. The length of the CDR3 is 15 residues. CDR3 region: CASSSSSGGANTQYF. The DNA of the CDR3 is TGCGCCAGCTCCTCCTCTAGCGGGGGGGCGAATACGCAGTATTTT.

This rearrangement joins TRBV7-2 to TRBJ1-2, with D maybe TRBD1 (5 bases). Germline CDR1 is SGHTA and CDR2 is FQGNSA. Trimming shortened V by 7 bases and J by 4 bases, and 19 bases separated the two germline ends. The CDR3 covers 15 residues. The CDR3 DNA sequence: TGTGCCAGCAAGCCCACCCAGGGATCCCCCTATGGCTACACCTTC. It yields the protein CASKPTQGSPYGYTF.

On this clone: An end of the junction does not agree with germline; a read error may underlie this. The CDR3 coding sequence is TGCGCCAGCAGCCTAAACCGGGACAGGAGTTTCTTC. Protein: CASSLNRDRSFF. The gene calls are TRBV5-1 and TRBJ1-2, with TRBD1 matching 8 bases. Per germline, CDR1 SGHRS and CDR2 YFSETQ. The length of the CDR3 is 12 residues. Together with reference TRBV5-1 and TRBJ1-2, the CDR3 gives the full variable domain: KAGVTQTPRYLIKTRGQQVTLSCSPISGHRSVSWYQQTPGQGLQFLFEYFSETQRNKGNFPGRFSGRQFSNSRSEMNVSTLELGDSALYLCASSLNRDRSFFGSGTRLTVV.

The CDR3 DNA is TGCGCCAGCAGCTTGGGGGTGACAGGGGGCATAAAGACCCAGTACTTC. It is translated as CASSLGVTGGIKTQYF. The genes are TRBV5-1 and TRBJ2-5; TRBD1 matches 10 bases. CDR1 is SGHRS and CDR2 is YFSETQ in the germline V gene. This CDR3 is 16 amino acids long. V lost 0 bases to trimming and J lost 6 bases; unmatched junction nucleotides: 8.

The chain recombines TRBV5-1 with TRBJ2-1; 11 bases agree with TRBD1. Trimming at V came to 4 bases and at J to 3 bases, leaving 3 bases not matched to a gene. The CDR3 sequence is 15 residues long. Germline CDR1 SGHRS, CDR2 YFSETQ. The CDR3 here is CASSRTGGFYNEQFF. CDR3 nucleotides: TGCGCCAGCAGCCGGACAGGGGGCTTCTACAATGAGCAGTTCTTC. Complete variable domain (other parts from reference TRBV5-1 and TRBJ2-1): KAGVTQTPRYLIKTRGQQVTLSCSPISGHRSVSWYQQTPGQGLQFLFEYFSETQRNKGNFPGRFSGRQFSNSRSEMNVSTLELGDSALYLCASSRTGGFYNEQFFGPGTRLTVL.

The chain carries TRBV19 and TRBJ2-3; D unresolved. The CDR3 consists of 14 residues. V was trimmed by 4 bases and J by 5 bases, leaving 13 bases between them. Per the germline V gene, CDR1 is LNHDA and CDR2 is SQIVND (reference sequence). The CDR3 bases are TGTGCCAGTAGTACCCGAAAGCAAGAAGATACGCAGTATTTT. Translated: CASSTRKQEDTQYF.

This chain joins TRBV5-8 and TRBJ1-5; D gene uncertain. This CDR3 spans 15 amino acids. With 6 bases removed from V and 6 bases from J, the gap between germline ends came to 19 bases. The germline CDR1 and CDR2 sequences are SGHTS and YDEGEE. The CDR3 DNA sequence: TGTGCCAGCATCCAAGCGGGGTTGGACGGTCAGCCCCAGCATTTT. Residues: CASIQAGLDGQPQHF.

This sequence joins TRBV3-1 (or the pseudogene TRBV3-2) and TRBJ2-1; perhaps TRBD1 as D (6 bases). Trimming removed 3 bases at V and 7 bases at J, with 13 bases between. The CDR3 extends over 14 amino acids. Per the germline V gene, CDR1 is LGHDT and CDR2 is YNNKEL (reference sequence). CDR3 protein: CASSHDRSENEQFF. In DNA form, the CDR3 reads TGTGCCAGCAGCCACGACAGGTCAGAGAATGAGCAGTTCTTC.

The gene calls are TRBV24-1 and TRBJ1-1, with D possibly matching TRBD1 (5 bases). The V end lost 3 bases, the J end lost 7 bases, and 11 bases lay between the germline ends. This CDR3 is 13 amino acids long. Germline V gene lookup returns CDR1 KGHDR and CDR2 SFDVKD. CDR3 coding DNA: TGTGCCACCAGTGATACGCGGGGCCTTGAAGCTTTCTTT. Translating gives CATSDTRGLEAFF.

This chain links TRBV6-5 with TRBJ2-2, with TRBD1 identical over 8 bases. The CDR3 runs 14 residues. The germline CDR1 and CDR2 sequences are MNHEY and SVGAGI. The ends lost 6 bases at V and 4 bases at J; junction bases unmatched: 4. The CDR3 nucleotides are TGTGCCAGCAGAAGACAGGGGAGCACCGGGGAGCTGTTTTTT. Its translation: CASRRQGSTGELFF.

V is TRBV18 and J is TRBJ1-1; TRBD1 is a possible D gene (6 bases). CDR3 length: 15 amino acids. Between the trimmed V and J ends, which lost 3 bases and 6 bases, there was a span of 17 bases. Germline CDR1 is KGHSH and CDR2 is LQKENI. CDR3 in DNA: TGTGCCAGCTCACCGGTCACAGGGTACGGCTCTGAAGCTTTCTTT. Translation gives CASSPVTGYGSEAFF.

As DNA, the CDR3 is TGTGCCAGCGCGACGACAGGGTTCACTGAAGCTTTCTTT. As protein: CASATTGFTEAFF. The chain joins TRBV2 to TRBJ1-1; 7 positions agree with TRBD1. The CDR3 runs to 13 residues. Losses at the gene ends were 8 bases for V and 4 bases for J; bases not matched to a gene: 7. Germline V gene data show CDR1 as SNHLY and CDR2 as FYNNEI.

The chain has TRBV4-2 and TRBJ1-1; D call uncertain. The CDR3 length is 13 residues. Germline-derived CDR1 and CDR2 are LGHNA and YNFKEQ. V lost 4 bases to trimming and J lost 4 bases, with 10 bases between them. CDR3 nucleotide sequence: TGTGCCAGCAGCCTTCTGGCGGGCACTGAAGCTTTCTTT. Residues: CASSLLAGTEAFF.